This paragraph covers one TCR beta chain sequence. Its matching antigen is unknown. PCR was performed using 60 Vbeta and 13 Jbeta primers. Repertoires were generated with immunoSEQ multiplex PCR, while TCRdb's copy carries only in-frame clones and drops some. The sample has some 30,000 clones; more than 75% are singletons. These data originate in a study of cytomegalovirus exposure and HLA in healthy donors. Study-wide points: It emerged from a later analysis that several of the most significant clusters appeared to be linked to common viral pathogens. Segments of the TCR beta V type were, in most cases, productive about 90% or about 30% of the time in an earlier analysis.

The clonotype comes from a boy aged 10-17 years in good health and CMV-seronegative. Sequenced input: PBMCs.

The CDR3 loop is CASSSGTGRETQYF. CDR3 DNA sequence: TGTGCCAGCAGTTCAGGGACAGGGCGAGAGACCCAGTACTTC. The rearrangement uses TRBV27 and TRBJ2-5; TRBD1 aligns across 9 bases. The germline V gene encodes CDR1 MNHEY and CDR2 SMNVEV (reference sequence). The CDR3 is 14 residues long. The trim removed 4 bases at V and 4 bases at J, leaving 4 bases unmatched.